This entry is about one T cell receptor (beta chain). Its antigen is unidentified. This entry comes from a study of shared clonotypes between healthy human individuals. Findings of the study overall: Generation probability values for non-shared clonotypes were lower than those for clonotypes shared by all four donors.

Every subset had its genomic DNA shared out evenly among several immunoSEQ plates. A 200 ng quantity of DNA, roughly 30,000 T cell genomes, went into the sorted-subset replicate PCRs. Clones were sequenced by immunoSEQ multiplex PCR, and TCRdb holds only the in-frame ones, with some missing. Counted here are approximately 100,000 clones, less than 75% occurring once; the ten biggest clones make up approximately 25%. Donors had no recently reported acute infections or vaccinations and were HIV-negative. Sequencing was performed on memory CD8+ T cells sorted from blood. Noted subset: CD45RO+ cells pooled with CCR7-negative TemRA cells. This TCR was recovered from a woman aged 30 to 39 in good health.

In DNA form, the CDR3 reads TGTGCCAGCAGGACCCGGGGGGCTGAGCAGTTCTTC. It translates to CASRTRGAEQFF. The genes are TRBV27 and TRBJ2-1, with D tentatively TRBD2 (7 bases). Per the germline V gene, CDR1 is MNHEY and CDR2 is SMNVEV (reference sequence). The CDR3 runs 12 residues. Trimming shortened V by 6 bases and J by 9 bases, and 12 bases separated the two germline ends.